Below, one TCR beta chain is given with its context. Its antigen is unidentified. Other DNA sequences of this sample code for an identical CDR3. This record comes from a study of shared clonotypes between healthy human individuals. Study-level background: Per donor, three plates held CD4 naive cells, three held CD4 memory, two held CD8 naive and one held CD8 memory.

Study-wide points: Large depth notwithstanding, sorted-subset sequencing proved incomplete by rarefaction.

Some clones are missing from TCRdb's copy, which holds only in-frame ones; the method was immunoSEQ multiplex PCR. Among a few hundred thousand clones listed, roughly 84% were seen once. The sequencing input was memory CD8+ T cells sorted from blood. As to subset: CD45RO+ cells pooled with CCR7-negative TemRA cells. The clonotype was recovered from a man between 18 and 29 years old in good health.

The CDR3 bases are TGCAGTGCTATTTGGGGTGAGACCCAGTACTTC. It is translated as CSAIWGETQYF. The chain uses TRBV20-1 and TRBJ2-5; D uncertain. Trimming removed 4 bases from V and 5 bases from J, with 8 bases in between. CDR3 size: 11 residues. Germline-derived CDR1 and CDR2 are DFQATT and SNEGSKA (reference sequence).